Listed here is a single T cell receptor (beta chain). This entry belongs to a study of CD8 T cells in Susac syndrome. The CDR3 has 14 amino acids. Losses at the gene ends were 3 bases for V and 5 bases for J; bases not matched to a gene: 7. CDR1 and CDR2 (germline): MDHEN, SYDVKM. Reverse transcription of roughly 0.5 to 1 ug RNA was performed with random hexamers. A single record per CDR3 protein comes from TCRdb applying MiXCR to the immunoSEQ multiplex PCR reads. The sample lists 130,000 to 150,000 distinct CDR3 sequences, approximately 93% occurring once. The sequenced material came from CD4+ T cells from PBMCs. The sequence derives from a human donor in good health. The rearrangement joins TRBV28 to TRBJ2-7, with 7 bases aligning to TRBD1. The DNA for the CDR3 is TGTGCCAGCAGTTTCCCTAGGGACAGTAACGAGCAGTACTTC. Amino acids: CASSFPRDSNEQYF.